A selection of T cell receptor beta chains follows, all from one sample in a study of cytomegalovirus exposure and HLA in healthy donors. This table comes from immunoSEQ multiplex PCR, and its TCRdb copy is limited to in-frame clones, with some not included. This repertoire includes about 160,000 clones. Material for sequencing was PBMCs. The receptor source for this set is a man under 40 in good health and CMV-seronegative. Both conserved end residues are trimmed from each CDR3.

>11|TRBJ2-7|TRBV5-1
ASSVTGAYEQY
>12|TRBJ2-3|TRBV11-2
ASSRLASTDTQY
>12|TRBJ2-5|TRBV5-1
ASSLVWEGETQY
>12|TRBJ2-7|TRBV13
ASSLGQGTPEQY
>13|TRBJ2-1|TRBV10-3
AISVAGGMENEQF
>11|TRBJ1-1|TRBV19
ASSIWEGTEAF
>14|TRBJ2-1|TRBV4-1
ASSQVTSPLYNEQF
>12|TRBJ1-2|TRBV19
ASSFIWTGDGYT
>9|TRBJ2-7|TRBV7-2
ASSLTGAED
>14|TRBJ1-3|TRBV10-3
AIRLQGTDSGNTIY
>13|TRBJ2-2|TRBV19
ASSPKYGSTGELF
>12|TRBJ1-6|TRBV5-1
ASSFGQIDSPLH